This T cell receptor (beta chain) was captured by sequencing in a study of response to subunit inactivated influenza vaccine. Whole-study results and caveats: Authors suggested few new T cells are recruited by each seasonal influenza vaccination.

MiXCR was run by TCRdb on the RT-PCR reads, yielding one entry per CDR3 protein. The sample contains about 700,000 distinct CDR3 sequences, 14% of which appear only once. Note on this clonotype: Its antigen is undetermined.

The ends lost 4 bases at V and 6 bases at J; junction bases unmatched: 13. There are 17 residues in the CDR3. CDR1 KGHSH and CDR2 LQKENI come from the germline V gene. V and J are TRBV18 and TRBJ1-5, with 9 bases matching TRBD1. The starting material was PBMCs from blood, obtained 14 days before vaccination. The source is a man in his fifties or sixties who received an inactivated influenza vaccine. CDR3 amino acids: CASSQGTGPWRGQPQHF. For the CDR3, the DNA is TGTGCCAGCTCACAGGGGACAGGGCCCTGGCGGGGTCAGCCCCAGCATTTT.